One and the same sample provided the 12 T cell receptor beta chains below, sequenced in a study of blood T cell repertoires in COVID-19. Generated by immunoSEQ multiplex PCR, the TCRdb table keeps only in-frame clones and is missing some. The sample has about 13,000 clones, approximately 90% seen once. Sequenced material: peripheral blood. The receptors stem from a human donor in a cohort sampled during active COVID-19.

DNA of the CDR3: TGTGCCAGCAGCACCCCAGACAGGTCCCAGTACTTC. It translates to CASSTPDRSQYF. This chain joins TRBV5-4 and TRBJ2-5; TRBD1 might be the D (6 bases). The CDR3 sequence is 12 residues long. Germline values: CDR1 SGHNT, CDR2 YYREEE (reference sequence). Trimming stripped 4 bases from V and 9 bases from J, with 13 bases between.

The chain carries TRBV28 and TRBJ1-2; D possibly corresponds to TRBD1 (5 bases). This CDR3 comprises 13 residues. Germline V CDR1 and CDR2: MDHEN, SYDVKM. Trimming left V 2 bases short and J 5 bases short, with 9 bases between. CDR3 protein: CASSLQGLYGYTF. DNA for the CDR3: TGTGCCAGCAGTTTACAGGGCTTATATGGCTACACCTTC.

The chain combines TRBV24-1 with TRBJ2-3; D gene ambiguous. The germline V gene has CDR1 KGHDR and CDR2 SFDVKD. The CDR3 has 16 residues. Deletions cut 0 bases from V and 2 bases from J, with 11 bases between. Written as DNA, the CDR3 is TGTGCCACCAGTGATTTGGTCGGGTCCTTCACAGATACGCAGTATTTT. Its translation: CATSDLVGSFTDTQYF.

This chain joins TRBV20-1 and TRBJ2-7; perhaps TRBD1 as D (6 bases). Looked up from germline, CDR1 is DFQATT and CDR2 is SNEGSKA (reference sequence). This CDR3 is built from 14 residues. Trimming cost V 3 bases and J 1 base, with 13 bases left between them. The CDR3 loop is CSASWMTGSYEQYF. The CDR3 DNA follows: TGCAGTGCTAGTTGGATGACAGGTTCCTACGAGCAGTACTTC.

The genes are TRBV6-5 and TRBJ2-1, with TRBD1 as a possible D gene (5 bases). V was pared by 6 bases and J by 2 bases, with 11 bases between. This CDR3 spans 14 amino acids. Germline lookup yields CDR1 MNHEY and CDR2 SVGAGI. CDR3 residues: CASRKDNTYNEQFF. The CDR3 DNA reads as TGTGCCAGCAGGAAGGACAACACCTACAATGAGCAGTTCTTC.

V and J are TRBV5-6 and TRBJ2-1, with D unresolved. The CDR3 length is 16 residues. V gave up 0 bases and J gave up 0 bases, with 10 bases separating them. Per germline, CDR1 SGHDT and CDR2 YYEEEE. The CDR3 loop is CASSLGVRSSYNEQFF. The CDR3 coding sequence is TGTGCCAGCAGCTTGGGGGTCCGGAGCTCCTACAATGAGCAGTTCTTC.

The chain has TRBV19 and TRBJ2-1; 11 positions match TRBD1. Germline values: CDR1 LNHDA, CDR2 SQIVND (reference sequence). The junction had 1 base not matched to a gene; V was cut back by 6 bases and J by 6 bases. The CDR3 runs 13 residues. CDR3 sequence: CASRGQGVNEQFF. The CDR3 DNA is TGTGCCAGTAGGGGACAGGGGGTCAATGAGCAGTTCTTC.

The chain joins TRBV29-1 to TRBJ2-3, with D possibly being TRBD1 (5 bases). V dropped 8 bases and J dropped 4 bases, with 13 bases sitting between them. This CDR3 spans 12 amino acids. The germline gives CDR1 SQVTM, CDR2 ANQGSEA. CDR3 sequence: CSTDSESDTQYF. CDR3 DNA: TGCAGCACCGACAGTGAGTCAGATACGCAGTATTTT.

V usage is TRBV18 and J usage is TRBJ2-5, with D perhaps TRBD2 (6 bases). Trimming shortened V by 6 bases and J by 1 base, and 9 bases separated the two germline ends. The CDR3 has 13 amino acids. CDR1 KGHSH and CDR2 LQKENI come from the germline V gene. The CDR3 spells CASSRDFQETQYF. CDR3 nucleotides: TGTGCCAGCTCGCGGGACTTCCAAGAGACCCAGTACTTC.

This chain connects TRBV18 to TRBJ1-6, with D tentatively TRBD1 (6 bases). The V gene lost 1 base and the J gene lost 10 bases, with 14 bases spanning the gap. Germline V gene sequence: CDR1 KGHSH, CDR2 LQKENI. The CDR3 totals 15 residues. CDR3 in amino acids: CASSPRTGPGSPLHF. The CDR3 DNA sequence: TGTGCCAGCTCACCACGCACAGGGCCTGGATCACCCCTCCACTTT.

Only one count was recorded for this clone. The chain uses TRBV6-5 and TRBJ1-1; TRBD1 might be the D (5 bases). This CDR3 is 13 amino acids long. Trimming removed 6 bases from V and 7 bases from J, with 15 bases in between. The germline CDR1 and CDR2 sequences are MNHEY and SVGAGI. CDR3 DNA sequence: TGTGCCAGCAGGCGGACATACTATTATGAAGCTTTCTTT. This codes for CASRRTYYYEAFF.

This rearrangement joins TRBV28 to TRBJ1-1, with 8 bases matching TRBD1. J lost 0 bases, V lost 6 bases, and 12 bases had no gene match. The CDR3 is 17 residues long. Germline CDR1 and CDR2: MDHEN and SYDVKM. CDR3 sequence: CASRQTPGQGVNTEAFF. As DNA, the CDR3 is TGTGCCAGCAGACAAACCCCCGGACAGGGCGTGAACACTGAAGCTTTCTTT.